This is a list of T cell receptor beta chains from one sample in a study of cytomegalovirus exposure and HLA in healthy donors. Some clones are missing from TCRdb's copy, which holds only in-frame ones; the method was immunoSEQ multiplex PCR. The sample has approximately 130,000 clones, 79% seen once. The specimen sequenced was PBMCs. The receptor set was obtained from a male donor in good health and CMV-seronegative. CDR3s include the opening cysteine and the closing phenylalanine or tryptophan. The D gene is left open where the match is weak. Clone sizes are given selectively: once, few, many, or a class where the clone is expanded.

TRBV5-6	TRBJ2-5	.	TRBD1	CASSFRQGRETQYF	TGTGCCAGCAGCTTTCGACAGGGACGGGAGACCCAGTACTTC
TRBV2	TRBJ1-2	.	TRBD1	CASSEEEGGQAVYGYTF	TGTGCCAGCAGTGAAGAAGAGGGGGGACAGGCGGTCTATGGCTACACCTTC
TRBV30	TRBJ2-1	.	TRBD2	CAWSRLAGAYNEQFF	TGTGCCTGGAGTAGACTAGCGGGGGCCTACAATGAGCAGTTCTTC
TRBV6-5	TRBJ2-2	few	TRBD1	CASSYRDRGAGELFF	TGTGCCAGCAGTTACCGGGACAGGGGGGCCGGGGAGCTGTTTTTT
TRBV7-2	TRBJ1-1	.	.	CASSFPLNTEAFF	TGTGCCAGCAGCTTTCCGTTGAACACTGAAGCTTTCTTT
TRBV4-1	TRBJ2-7	.	.	CASSQDPRSYEQYF	TGCGCCAGCAGCCAAGATCCGCGGTCCTACGAGCAGTACTTC
TRBV2	TRBJ1-6	.	.	CASSDTEPYNSPLHF	TGTGCCAGCAGTGATACTGAACCCTATAATTCACCCCTCCACTTT
TRBV18	TRBJ1-2	.	TRBD1	CASSGTGDGSYTF	TGTGCCAGCTCAGGAACAGGGGACGGGAGCTACACCTTC
TRBV6-4	TRBJ2-1	.	.	CASSDLSSSGEQFF	TGTGCCAGCAGTGACCTCTCTAGTTCTGGTGAGCAGTTCTTC
TRBV18	TRBJ1-1	.	.	CASSVQLNTEAFF	TGTGCCAGCTCAGTACAGTTGAACACTGAAGCTTTCTTT
TRBV6-1	TRBJ2-7	.	.	CASSEAQDSSYEQYF	TGTGCCAGCAGTGAAGCTCAGGACAGCTCCTACGAGCAGTACTTC
TRBV14	TRBJ1-2	.	TRBD1	CASSQERTGSFYGYTF	TGTGCCAGCAGCCAAGAAAGGACAGGGTCATTCTATGGCTACACCTTC
TRBV6-5	TRBJ1-6	.	.	CASSYTSSYNSPLHF	TGTGCCAGCAGTTACACCAGCTCCTATAATTCACCCCTCCACTTT
TRBV11-3	TRBJ1-2	.	.	CASSPGLGYTF	TGTGCCAGCAGCCCAGGGCTTGGCTACACCTTC
TRBV4-3	TRBJ2-2	.	TRBD1	CASSQDGQGDTGELFF	TGCGCCAGCAGCCAGGACGGACAGGGAGACACCGGGGAGCTGTTTTTT
TRBV7-2	TRBJ1-1	.	TRBD1	CASSPRPGTGTEAFF	TGTGCCAGCAGCCCGCGACCAGGGACAGGGACTGAAGCTTTCTTT
TRBV7-9	TRBJ2-5	.	.	CASSQGVPGKETQYF	TGTGCCAGCAGCCAAGGCGTCCCGGGTAAAGAGACCCAGTACTTC
TRBV19	TRBJ2-3	.	.	CASSPRTFGDTQYF	TGTGCCAGTAGTCCCAGGACTTTCGGAGATACGCAGTATTTT
TRBV13	TRBJ2-2	.	.	CASSGPQGEAGTGELFF	TGTGCCAGCAGCGGCCCCCAGGGCGAAGCGGGCACCGGGGAGCTGTTTTTT
TRBV11-3	TRBJ2-5	.	.	CASSLDGGRETQYF	TGTGCCAGCAGCTTAGATGGGGGCCGGGAGACCCAGTACTTC
TRBV19	TRBJ2-3	.	.	CANPSPDHREGTDTQYF	TGTGCCAACCCCTCCCCCGACCACAGGGAGGGAACAGATACGCAGTATTTT
TRBV19	TRBJ2-2	.	.	CASSAPRLDGGTGELFF	TGTGCCAGTAGTGCCCCACGACTAGATGGGGGGACCGGGGAGCTGTTTTTT
TRBV6-1	TRBJ1-6	.	.	CASENREGGSPLHF	TGTGCCAGCGAAAACAGGGAAGGGGGTTCACCCCTCCACTTT
TRBV5-4	TRBJ2-5	.	.	CASNPGQQETQYF	TGTGCCAGCAATCCGGGACAACAAGAGACCCAGTACTTC
TRBV19	TRBJ2-7	.	TRBD1	CASSLKDRGGSYEQYF	TGTGCCAGTAGTCTTAAGGACAGGGGGGGTTCCTACGAGCAGTACTTC
TRBV6-5	TRBJ1-2	.	.	CASTSSPAQGGYTF	TGTGCCAGCACCTCCTCCCCAGCCCAGGGAGGCTACACCTTC
TRBV7-2	TRBJ1-2	.	TRBD1	CASSPGQGYYGYTF	TGTGCCAGCAGCCCGGGACAGGGCTACTATGGCTACACCTTC
TRBV4-3	TRBJ2-2	.	TRBD1	CASSPRAGGTGELFF	TGCGCCAGCAGCCCCCGAGCAGGGGGCACCGGGGAGCTGTTTTTT
TRBV11-3	TRBJ1-4	.	.	CASSLVWGLNEKLFF	TGTGCCAGCAGCTTAGTCTGGGGCCTAAATGAAAAACTGTTTTTT
TRBV10-3	TRBJ1-6	.	.	CAISEGSERNSPLHF	TGTGCCATCAGTGAGGGGTCGGAGCGAAATTCACCCCTCCACTTT
TRBV7-2	TRBJ1-4	.	.	CASSLGGAESLEKLFF	TGTGCCAGCAGCTTAGGTGGGGCGGAGTCTCTTGAAAAACTGTTTTTT
TRBV9	TRBJ1-1	once	.	CASSATSRDTEAFF	TGTGCCAGCAGCGCCACTTCCCGGGACACTGAAGCTTTCTTT